Included here is one TCR beta chain sequence, with context. This record comes from a study of blood T cell repertoires in COVID-19. The CDR3 runs to 16 residues. CDR1 is MNHEY and CDR2 is SMNVEV in the germline V gene (reference sequence). Trimming took 3 bases from V and 0 from J; bases not matched to a gene: 6. Sequencing used immunoSEQ multiplex PCR; TCRdb keeps in-frame clones, though not all of them. The repertoire holds fewer than 300,000 clones, about 82% seen once, with approximately 5.1% in the top ten. The specimen sequenced was peripheral blood. The TCR was taken from a middle-aged man with active or convalescent COVID-19. The chain recombines TRBV27 with TRBJ2-3; 7 nucleotides align to TRBD2. DNA of the CDR3: TGTGCCAGCAGTTTGGGTCTAGCGGACAGCACAGATACGCAGTATTTT. Amino acid sequence: CASSLGLADSTDTQYF.